The source of this T cell receptor beta chain is a study of blood T cell repertoires in COVID-19 (dated by TCRdb to the early 2020s). Notes on the research overall: Samples covering the acute and convalescent phases of COVID-19 were provided by collaborators in the United States, Italy and Spain. The material from the prospective study consisted of cDNA or gDNA derived from T cells, B-cell-depleted T cells, or PBMCs. The dataset comprised deeply sampled blood TCRbeta repertoires from subjects exposed to, actively infected with, or recovered from COVID-19. The repertoires were released in a freely available public database intended as a resource for research on the immune response to SARS-CoV-2. The samples were drawn from the first 160 participants of the ongoing ImmuneRACE study and from 950 to 1,500 subjects provided by 6 global collaborators. The sample metadata nearly always contained a de-identified subject ID, COVID-19 status, age in years and sex. Where available, HLA class I and class II types were taken from metadata supplied by the sample provider and were not determined by assay-based typing.

TCRbeta CDR3 regions were amplified from genomic DNA using the immunoSEQ Assay, a bias-controlled multiplex PCR. The authors' pipeline ran thus. The number of nucleated cells in each sample was estimated from the amplification of reference gene primers within the assay. To quantify the absolute abundance of each unique TCRbeta CDR3 rearrangement, sequence reads were collapsed and filtered. For each sample, productive Simpson clonality was calculated as the square root of Simpson's diversity index over productive rearrangements. Not all clones reach the TCRdb copy of this immuneACCESS table, which keeps in-frame sequences only. Checked studies attribute under half of the gap to unresolved V genes and leave the rest unexplained. The V and J calls and clone size were taken over from that table, and D and trimming were inferred from the DNA. The sample yields 90,000 to 150,000 clones; less than 80% were counted once. 2.5% to 3% of the sample belongs to the ten largest clones.

CDR1 SEHNR and CDR2 FQNEAQ were looked up in the germline V gene (reference sequence). The CDR3 contains 14 residues, cysteine and phenylalanine counted. The only DNA kept is the CDR3, 42 bases in frame from the first base. The junction shows trimming of 1 base on V and 1 base on J, plus 8 bases between the germline ends. Whole blood was collected in K2EDTA tubes by collaborating institutions according to the institutions' own protocols. For TCRbeta analysis, collaborator samples were shipped as frozen whole blood, as isolated PBMCs, or as DNA extracted from either sample type. Here is what the overall study found, with its caveats: The amount of clinical and demographic metadata varied by source and participant and was provided uncurated.

As concerns this clone: Its antigen is currently not known. No quality values exist for individual bases; no much larger clone is one base distant. Other DNA sequences in this specimen translate into the identical CDR3.

Input material: peripheral blood. This TCR was recovered from a man in his fifties or sixties with acute or convalescent COVID-19. This chain is built from TRBV7-9 and TRBJ2-7, with the identity of the D gene unclear. The CDR3 amino acid sequence is: CASSLVDSSYEQYF. The bases read TGTGCCAGCAGCTTAGTCGACTCTTCCTACGAGCAGTACTTC.